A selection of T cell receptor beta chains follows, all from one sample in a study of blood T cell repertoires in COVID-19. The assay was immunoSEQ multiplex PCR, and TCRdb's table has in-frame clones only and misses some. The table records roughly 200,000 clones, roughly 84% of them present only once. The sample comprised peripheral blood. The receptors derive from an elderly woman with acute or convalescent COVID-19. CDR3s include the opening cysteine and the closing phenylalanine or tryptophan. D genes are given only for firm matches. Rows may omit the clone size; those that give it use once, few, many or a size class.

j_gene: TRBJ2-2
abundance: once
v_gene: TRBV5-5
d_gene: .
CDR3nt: TGTGCCAGCAGCTCCCCGAGTAACACCGGGGAGCTGTTTTTT
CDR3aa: CASSSPSNTGELFF

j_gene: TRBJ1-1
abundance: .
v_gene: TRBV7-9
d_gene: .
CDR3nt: TGTGCCAGCAGCTCGGTTAAACCGGACACTGAAGCTTTCTTT
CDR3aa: CASSSVKPDTEAFF

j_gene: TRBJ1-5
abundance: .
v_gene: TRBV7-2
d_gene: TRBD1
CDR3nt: TGTGCCAGCAGCTTAGCAGGGACAGGGCTTGATCAGCCCCAGCATTTT
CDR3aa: CASSLAGTGLDQPQHF

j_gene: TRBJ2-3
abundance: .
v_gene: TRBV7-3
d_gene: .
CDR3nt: TGTGCCAGCAGCTTAGAGAGGGCTAGCACAGATACGCAGTATTTT
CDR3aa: CASSLERASTDTQYF

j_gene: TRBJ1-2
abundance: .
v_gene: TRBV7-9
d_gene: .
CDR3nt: TGTGCCAGCAGCTCCGCCCTCAAACAGGGAATTTCTTATGGCTACACCTTC
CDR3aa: CASSSALKQGISYGYTF

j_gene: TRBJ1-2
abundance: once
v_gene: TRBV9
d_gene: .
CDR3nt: TGTGCCAGCAGCGCCCCCTGGGGGAGGTATGGCTACACCTTC
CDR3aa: CASSAPWGRYGYTF

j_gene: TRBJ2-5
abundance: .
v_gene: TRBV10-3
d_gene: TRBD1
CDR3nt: TGTGCCATCAGTGAGAAAGGAGGAGGGACAGGTTTCCCCCAGTACTTC
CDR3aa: CAISEKGGGTGFPQYF

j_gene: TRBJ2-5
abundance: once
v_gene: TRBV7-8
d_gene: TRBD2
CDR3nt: TGTGCCAGCAGCTTACGCGTCGGGAGGAGGGAGACCCAGTACTTC
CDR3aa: CASSLRVGRRETQYF

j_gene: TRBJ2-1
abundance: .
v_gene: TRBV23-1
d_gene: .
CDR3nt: TGCGCCACCAATTCTCAGGGCCTCAGCTCCTACAATGAGCAGTTCTTC
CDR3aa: CATNSQGLSSYNEQFF

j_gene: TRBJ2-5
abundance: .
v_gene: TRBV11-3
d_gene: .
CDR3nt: TGTGCCAGCAGCTTAGAGGGGGGGACCCAGTACTTC
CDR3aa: CASSLEGGTQYF

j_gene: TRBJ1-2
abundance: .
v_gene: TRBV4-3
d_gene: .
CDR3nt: TGCGCCAGCAGCTCCCGAGCGGGGGAAGGCTACACCTTC
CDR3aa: CASSSRAGEGYTF